Below, one T cell receptor (beta chain) is given with its context. This clonotype was recorded a few times. Its cognate antigen has yet to be identified. No much larger clone exists at a distance of one base, and base qualities are not known. The data originate from a study of blood T cells in healthy people across ages (dated by TCRdb to about 2015). For the study in its entirety: Template switching captured roughly one uniquely barcoded TCR beta cDNA molecule per two T cells in model experiments. The study measured age-related changes in TCR beta repertoire diversity using deep sequencing normalized with unique cDNA molecular identifiers. The donors were divided into four age groups: young (average 16 years), middle-aged (over 35), aged (about 56) and long-lived (nearly 85). Using the same blood draw, the study looked at two additional independent replicas of 1 million unique cDNA reads for two donors, one aged 18 to 30 and the other aged 80 or older. The study at large found these results: The percentage of naive T cells measured by flow cytometry correlated strongly with observed TCR beta diversity. The long-lived group showed more naive CD4+ T cells, fewer expanded clones and increased TCR diversity than the aged group, suggesting age selection. Estimates of total diversity based on one million sequenced T cells were considered lower bounds and underestimates. Conclusive comparison of naive and antigen-experienced compartments was prevented by the profiling of bulk unsorted PBMCs. Observed TCR beta diversity per million T cells fell roughly linearly with age, and a significant reduction was already apparent by age around 40. Donor CMV infection status was unknown, potentially confounding age-related changes in expanded clonotypes.

The library was obtained by 5' RACE. TCRdb lists the instrument as Illumina HiSeq 2500. A second 7 to 11 cycle PCR used a sample-barcoded 5' primer and a J-beta primer mix. A unique molecular identifier was introduced onto each TCR beta cDNA molecule by a template-switch 5' adaptor carrying 12 random nucleotides. At least 2.5 million CDR3-containing paired-end reads were obtained from each sample. The Mint cDNA synthesis kit, primed by a TRBC-specific oligonucleotide, was used to synthesize first-strand cDNA from all RNA. After uracil-DNA glycosylase treatment, a first 18-cycle PCR used universal primers M1SS and BC2_uni_R on all cDNA. The authors' pipeline ran thus. For normalization, 1 million high-quality reads were randomly selected from each sample, with every read carrying a distinct molecular identifier. Reads with shared molecular identifiers were discarded instead of being binned into consensus sequences. MiTCR, with a Q25 quality threshold and the strictest error-elimination algorithm, was used for CDR3 identification, clonotype clustering and error correction. A nonparametric unseen species model with Euler transformation was used to estimate lower-bound total TCR beta diversity. The public reads were run again by TCRdb, first through fastp at Q25 and then through MiXCR, and only productive beta chains were kept. A single entry per CDR3 protein holds the most common genes and DNA from its merged rows. The V and J calls come from TCRdb's annotation, not from the publication. For this sample there are about 720,000 distinct CDR3 sequences; 20% to 25% appear just once. The ten largest make up approximately 4% of the sample.

CDR1 GTSNPN and CDR2 SVGIG were looked up in the germline V gene (reference sequence). The trim is 2 bases for V and 1 base for J, with a gap of 11 bases between the germline ends. Spanning cysteine to phenylalanine, the CDR3 consists of 14 amino acids. Only the CDR3 part of the read is kept: 42 bases, read in frame from the first base. Donors were around 37 systemically healthy Caucasian individuals from Russia aged roughly 6 to 90 years. Ten milliliters of peripheral blood were drawn from each donor into EDTA-treated Vacutainer tubes. PBMCs were isolated by Ficoll-Paque density-gradient centrifugation, with at least 7 million obtained per sample. Trizol reagent was used to extract total RNA from the PBMCs, yielding at least 6 micrograms per sample. The percentages of naive CD45RAhigh/CD27high T cells were determined by flow cytometry on a PBMC aliquot from every donor. These records were also assigned to another study, of T cells of mothers and their children. As that second paper reports: Nine systemically healthy Caucasian individuals served as donors, namely three mothers together with their six children. cDNA synthesis consumed the entire amount of extracted RNA, loaded at approximately 1.6 ug RNA in each 15 ul reaction. In the second PCR, the M1S primer introduced both the sample barcodes and 2-4 random nucleotides. Over 10 million TCR beta CDR3 reads came from each mother, compared with several million reads from each child. Thymic selection similarly shapes TCR recombination output in related and unrelated pairs, with minor effect from inherited differences. Normalized repertoire overlap in related mother-child pairs was always slightly higher than in unrelated mother-child pairs, but the difference was never significant. No persistent microchimeric T cell clones were found, with a detection sensitivity of 85 to 100 clones per million clonotypes. The study used deep NGS to compare TCR beta repertoires of mothers and children, seeking features distinguishing related mother-child pairs from unrelated individuals. The mean age was about 37 +/- 4 years for the mothers and around 10 +/- 4 years for the children. After adapters were ligated using NEBNext reagents, the libraries underwent 100+100 nt paired-end sequencing on an Illumina HiSeq 2000. Mother and child libraries were prepared a month apart and sequenced in separate runs to prevent cross-contamination. For each donor, somewhere between roughly 450,000 and 2,000,000 distinct TCR beta clonotypes were identified. Naive TCR beta clonotypes were estimated from low-frequency clonotypes matched to each donor's FACS-determined naive share, without sorting.

The clonotype originates from a boy younger than 18 in good health. The sequencing input was blood. The rearrangement joined TRBV30 to TRBJ1-1, with the D gene uncertain. The CDR3 here reads CAWSTYSPNTEAFF. The bases read TGTGCCTGGAGTACCTACAGCCCGAACACTGAAGCTTTCTTT.